This TCR beta chain was sequenced for a study of T cell changes during pregnancy in multiple sclerosis (dated by TCRdb to the late 2010s). Notes on the research overall: In women with multiple sclerosis, the researchers looked at how the T cell repertoire shifted as pregnancy progressed.

The library was prepared using the immunoSEQ multiplex PCR assay. TCRdb's version of the immuneACCESS table is confined to in-frame rearrangements and falls short of the full clone set. An unresolved V gene accounts for under half of the shortfall where checked; the remainder is of unknown origin. Within this sample are tens of thousands of clones, with roughly nine tenths of them counted one time only. The top ten clones comprise about 13% of the sample. Turning to this clone: No cognate antigen has been identified for it. Base qualities are not at hand, and no much larger clone is one base apart.

The cysteine opens and the phenylalanine closes a CDR3 of 14 amino acids. Of the read, only the CDR3 DNA is kept; its 42 bases are in frame from base 1. V is reduced by 3 bases and J by 3 bases, leaving a spacing of 13 bases between them. CDR1 SGHDT and CDR2 YYEEEE are derived from the germline V gene. The sequence was collected from a female donor in good health, enrolled as a control in a pregnancy study. The sequences come from CD8+ T cells from peripheral blood mononuclear cells, collected in the first trimester of pregnancy. The chain uses TRBV5-6 and TRBJ2-7; the D gene is perhaps TRBD2, on 5 matching bases. The DNA sequence reads TGTGCCAGCAGCTCCCATATTGGAGGCTACGAGCAGTACTTC. This yields the protein CASSSHIGGYEQYF.